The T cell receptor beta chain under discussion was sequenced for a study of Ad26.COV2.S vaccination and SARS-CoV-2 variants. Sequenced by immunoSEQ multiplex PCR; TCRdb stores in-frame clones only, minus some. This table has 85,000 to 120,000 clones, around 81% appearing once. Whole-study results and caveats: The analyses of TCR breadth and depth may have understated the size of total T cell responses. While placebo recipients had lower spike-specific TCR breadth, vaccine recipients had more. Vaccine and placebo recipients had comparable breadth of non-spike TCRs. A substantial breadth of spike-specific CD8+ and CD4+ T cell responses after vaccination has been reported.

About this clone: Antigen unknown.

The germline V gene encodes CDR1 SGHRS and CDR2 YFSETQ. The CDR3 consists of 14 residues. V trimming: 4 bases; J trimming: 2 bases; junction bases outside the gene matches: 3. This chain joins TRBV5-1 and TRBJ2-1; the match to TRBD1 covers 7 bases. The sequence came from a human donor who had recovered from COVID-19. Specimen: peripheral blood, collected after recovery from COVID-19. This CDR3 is CASSTQGAYNEQFF. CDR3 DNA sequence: TGCGCCAGCAGCACTCAGGGGGCCTACAATGAGCAGTTCTTC.